This T cell receptor beta chain originates from a study of technical replicates of blood from a few donors. Sequencing used immunoSEQ multiplex PCR; TCRdb keeps in-frame clones, though not all of them. The sample carries under 95,000 clones, roughly 94% recorded once. The trim removed 1 base at V and 5 bases at J, leaving 8 bases unmatched. This CDR3 is 16 amino acids long. The V gene's germline CDR1 is LNHDA and CDR2 SQIVND (reference sequence). Sequencing input: T cells isolated from PBMCs. This TCR derives from a human donor in good health. This chain joins TRBV19 and TRBJ2-5; 9 nucleotides line up with TRBD2. As DNA, the CDR3 is TGTGCCAGTAGTATAGGACTAGCGGCGTTAACCGAGACCCAGTACTTC. As protein: CASSIGLAALTETQYF.